These 4 T cell receptor beta chains originate from one sample sequenced in a study of CD8 T cells in ankylosing spondylitis. Notes on the study in general: A TCR beta motif of roughly eight highly homologous variants appeared characteristic of ankylosing spondylitis blood.

These receptors' antigens are unknown. A single record per CDR3 protein comes from TCRdb applying MiXCR to the 5' RACE reads. There are approximately 400,000 distinct CDR3 sequences in the sample; roughly 17% occur only once, and over 1% lies in the top ten. Specimen: blood, either unsorted or a sorted T cell fraction (not recorded which). These receptors were obtained from a male donor with ankylosing spondylitis.

The chain couples TRBV7-9 to TRBJ2-4; TRBD1 matches at 9 bases. This CDR3 comprises 16 residues. The germline V gene has CDR1 SEHNR and CDR2 FQNEAQ (reference sequence). The junction had 2 bases not matched to a gene; V was cut back by 1 base and J by 1 base. In DNA, the CDR3 is TGTGCCAGCAGCTTAGTGGACAGGGGTGCCAAAAACATTCAGTACTTC. It is translated as CASSLVDRGAKNIQYF.

This clonotype was seen a few times. The chain uses TRBV7-6 and TRBJ2-7; the D gene could be TRBD1 or TRBD2 (6 bases each). Trimming stripped 2 bases from V and 6 bases from J, with 14 bases between. CDR1 is SGHVS and CDR2 is FNYEAQ in the germline V gene. The CDR3 consists of 14 residues. CDR3 loop: CASSLITGRSEQYF. CDR3 DNA: TGTGCCAGCAGCTTAATCACAGGGAGGTCCGAGCAGTACTTC. The full variable domain, its missing parts supplied by reference TRBV7-6 and TRBJ2-7, is GAGVSQSPRYKVTKRGQDVALRCDPISGHVSLYWYRQALGQGPEFLTYFNYEAQQDKSGLPNDRFSAERPEGSISTLTIQRTEQRDSAMYRCASSLITGRSEQYFGPGTRLTVT.

This clonotype was counted between two and nine times. This chain uses TRBV9 with TRBJ2-7, with D possibly matching TRBD2 (7 bases). Trimming pared 0 bases from V and 3 bases from J, leaving 13 bases between. CDR3 length: 15 residues. Germline values: CDR1 SGDLS, CDR2 YYNGEE. CDR3 nucleotide sequence: TGTGCCAGCAGCGTAGGCTCAGGGGAGGGCTACGAGCAGTACTTC. It translates to CASSVGSGEGYEQYF.

This chain links TRBV11-2 with TRBJ2-1; tentatively, D is TRBD1 or TRBD2 (5 bases each). CDR3 length: 13 amino acids. Looked up from germline, CDR1 is SGHAT and CDR2 is FQNNGV. V gave up 7 bases and J gave up 7 bases, with 14 bases separating them. DNA of the CDR3: TGTGCCAGCACCTTTGGGGGTTGGAATGAGCAGTTCTTC. Amino acids: CASTFGGWNEQFF.